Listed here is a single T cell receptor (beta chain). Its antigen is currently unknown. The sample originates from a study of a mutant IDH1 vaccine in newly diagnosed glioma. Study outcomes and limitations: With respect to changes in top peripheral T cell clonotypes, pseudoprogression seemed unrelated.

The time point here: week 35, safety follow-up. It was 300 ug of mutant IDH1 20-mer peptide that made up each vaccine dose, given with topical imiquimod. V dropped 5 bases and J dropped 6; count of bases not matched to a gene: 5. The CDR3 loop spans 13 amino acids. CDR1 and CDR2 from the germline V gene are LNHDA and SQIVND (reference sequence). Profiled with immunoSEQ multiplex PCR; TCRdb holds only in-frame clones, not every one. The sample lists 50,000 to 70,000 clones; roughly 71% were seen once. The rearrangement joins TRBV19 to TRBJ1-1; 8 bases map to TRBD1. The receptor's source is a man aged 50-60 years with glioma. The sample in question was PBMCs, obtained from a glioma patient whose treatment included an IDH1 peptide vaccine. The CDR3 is CASSLQTGAEAFF. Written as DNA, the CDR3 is TGTGCCAGTAGTCTCCAGACAGGGGCTGAAGCTTTCTTT.